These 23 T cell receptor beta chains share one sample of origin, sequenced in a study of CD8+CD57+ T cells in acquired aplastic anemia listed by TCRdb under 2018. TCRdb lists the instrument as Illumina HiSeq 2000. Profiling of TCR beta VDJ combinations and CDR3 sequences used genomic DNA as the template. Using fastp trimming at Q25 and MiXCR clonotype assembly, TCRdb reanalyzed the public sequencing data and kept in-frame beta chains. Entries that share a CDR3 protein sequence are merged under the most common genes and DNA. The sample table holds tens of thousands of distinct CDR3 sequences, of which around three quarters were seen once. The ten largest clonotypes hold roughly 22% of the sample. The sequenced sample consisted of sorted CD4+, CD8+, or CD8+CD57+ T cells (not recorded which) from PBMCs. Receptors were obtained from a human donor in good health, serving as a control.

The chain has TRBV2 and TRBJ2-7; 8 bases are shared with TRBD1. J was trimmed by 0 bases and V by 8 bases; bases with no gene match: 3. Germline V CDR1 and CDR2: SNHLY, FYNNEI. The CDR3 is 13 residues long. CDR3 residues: CASGDRTSYEQYF. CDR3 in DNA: TGTGCCAGCGGGGACAGGACCTCCTACGAGCAGTACTTC.

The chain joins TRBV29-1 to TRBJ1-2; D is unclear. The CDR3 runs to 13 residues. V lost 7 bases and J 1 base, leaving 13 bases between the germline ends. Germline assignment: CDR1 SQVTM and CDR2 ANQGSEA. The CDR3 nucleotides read TGCAGCGCCGTGCTGGGGATTAACTATGGCTACACCTTC. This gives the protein CSAVLGINYGYTF.

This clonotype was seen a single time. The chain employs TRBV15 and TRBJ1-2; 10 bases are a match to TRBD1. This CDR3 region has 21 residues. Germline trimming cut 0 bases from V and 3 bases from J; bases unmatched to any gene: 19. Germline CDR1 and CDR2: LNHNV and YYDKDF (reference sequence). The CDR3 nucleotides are TGTGCCACCAGCAGAGACCGGACAGATTTCACCGGGGACAGGGGATACTATGGCTACACCTTC. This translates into CATSRDRTDFTGDRGYYGYTF.

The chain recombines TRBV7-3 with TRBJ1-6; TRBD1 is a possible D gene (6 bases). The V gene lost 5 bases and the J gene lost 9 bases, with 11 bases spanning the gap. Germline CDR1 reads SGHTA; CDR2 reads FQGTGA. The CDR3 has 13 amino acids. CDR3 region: CASSQGQRSPLHF. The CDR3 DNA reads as TGTGCCAGCAGCCAGGGACAACGTTCACCCCTCCACTTT.

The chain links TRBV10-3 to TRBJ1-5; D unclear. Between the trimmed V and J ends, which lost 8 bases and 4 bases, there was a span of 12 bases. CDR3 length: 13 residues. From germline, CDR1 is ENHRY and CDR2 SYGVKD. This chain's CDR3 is CAILRWINQPQHF. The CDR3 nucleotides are TGTGCCATCCTCAGGTGGATAAATCAGCCCCAGCATTTT.

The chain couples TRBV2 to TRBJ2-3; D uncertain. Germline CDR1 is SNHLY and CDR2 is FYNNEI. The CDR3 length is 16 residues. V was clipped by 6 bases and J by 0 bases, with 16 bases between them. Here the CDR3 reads CASSTRSPRSTDTQYF. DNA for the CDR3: TGTGCCAGCAGCACCCGTAGCCCGCGCAGCACAGATACGCAGTATTTT.

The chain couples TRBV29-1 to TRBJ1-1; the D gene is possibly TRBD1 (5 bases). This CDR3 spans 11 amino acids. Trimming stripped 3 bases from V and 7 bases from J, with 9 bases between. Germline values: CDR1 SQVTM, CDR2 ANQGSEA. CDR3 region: CSVDRGVEAFF. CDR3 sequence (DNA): TGCAGCGTTGATCGAGGGGTTGAAGCTTTCTTT. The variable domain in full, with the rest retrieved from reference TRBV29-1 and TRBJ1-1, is SAVISQKPSRDICQRGTSLTIQCQVDSQVTMMFWYRQQPGQSLTLIATANQGSEATYESGFVIDKFPISRPNLTFSTLTVSNMSPEDSSIYLCSVDRGVEAFFGQGTRLTVV.

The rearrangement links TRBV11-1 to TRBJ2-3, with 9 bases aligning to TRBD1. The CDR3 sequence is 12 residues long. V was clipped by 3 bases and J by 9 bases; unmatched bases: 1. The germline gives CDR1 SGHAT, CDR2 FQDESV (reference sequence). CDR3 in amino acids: CASSFTGGTQYF. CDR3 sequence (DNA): TGTGCCAGCAGCTTCACAGGGGGCACGCAGTATTTT.

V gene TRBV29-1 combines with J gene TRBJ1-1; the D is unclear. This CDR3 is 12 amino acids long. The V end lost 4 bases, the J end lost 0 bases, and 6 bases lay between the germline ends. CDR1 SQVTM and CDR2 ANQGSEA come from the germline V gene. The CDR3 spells CSVGQLNTEAFF. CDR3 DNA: TGCAGCGTTGGTCAGTTGAACACTGAAGCTTTCTTT.

DNA for the CDR3: TGCGCCAGCAGTCTGGCGAGCAATCAGCCCCAGCATTTT. This translates into CASSLASNQPQHF. J is TRBJ1-5 and V is TRBV10-1, with D unresolved. V lost 5 bases, J lost 1 base, and 6 bases lay in between. The CDR3 extends over 13 amino acids. The germline V gene has CDR1 WNHNN and CDR2 SYGVQD (reference sequence).

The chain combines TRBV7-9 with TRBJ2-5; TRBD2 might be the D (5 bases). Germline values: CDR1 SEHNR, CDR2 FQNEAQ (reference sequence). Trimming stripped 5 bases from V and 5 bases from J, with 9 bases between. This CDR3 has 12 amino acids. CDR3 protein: CASSRSGETQYF. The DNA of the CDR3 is TGTGCCAGCAGCCGGTCGGGGGAGACCCAGTACTTC. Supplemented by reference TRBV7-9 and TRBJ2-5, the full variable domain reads DTGVSQNPRHKITKRGQNVTFRCDPISEHNRLYWYRQTLGQGPEFLTYFQNEAQLEKSRLLSDRFSAERPKGSFSTLEIQRTEQGDSAMYLCASSRSGETQYFGPGTRLLVL.

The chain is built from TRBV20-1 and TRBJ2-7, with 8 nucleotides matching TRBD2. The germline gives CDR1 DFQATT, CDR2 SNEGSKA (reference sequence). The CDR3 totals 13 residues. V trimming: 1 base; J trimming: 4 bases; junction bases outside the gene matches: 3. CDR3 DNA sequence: TGCAGTGCTAGAGCGAGCGGGGGTTACGAGCAGTACTTC. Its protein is CSARASGGYEQYF.

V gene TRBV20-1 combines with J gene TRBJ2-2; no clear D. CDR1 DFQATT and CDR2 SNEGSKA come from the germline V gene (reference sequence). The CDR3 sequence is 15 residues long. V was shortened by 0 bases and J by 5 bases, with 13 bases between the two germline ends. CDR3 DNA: TGCAGTGCTAGAGATCGGCAGTCAATTACCGGGGAGCTGTTTTTT. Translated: CSARDRQSITGELFF.

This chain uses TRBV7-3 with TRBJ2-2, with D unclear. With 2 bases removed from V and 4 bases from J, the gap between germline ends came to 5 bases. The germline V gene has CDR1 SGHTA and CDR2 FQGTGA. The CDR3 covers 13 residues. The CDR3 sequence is CASSLGPTGELFF. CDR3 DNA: TGTGCCAGCAGCTTAGGGCCCACCGGGGAGCTGTTTTTT. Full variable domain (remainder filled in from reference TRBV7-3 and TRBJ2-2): GAGVSQTPSNKVTEKGKYVELRCDPISGHTALYWYRQSLGQGPEFLIYFQGTGAADDSGLPNDRFFAVRPEGSVSTLKIQRTERGDSAVYLCASSLGPTGELFFGEGSRLTVL.

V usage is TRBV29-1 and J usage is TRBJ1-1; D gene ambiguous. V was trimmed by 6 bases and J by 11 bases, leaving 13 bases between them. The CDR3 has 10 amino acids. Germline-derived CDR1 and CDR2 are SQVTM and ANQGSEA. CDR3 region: CSVATDKAFF. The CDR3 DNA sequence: TGCAGCGTGGCGACTGATAAGGCTTTCTTT.

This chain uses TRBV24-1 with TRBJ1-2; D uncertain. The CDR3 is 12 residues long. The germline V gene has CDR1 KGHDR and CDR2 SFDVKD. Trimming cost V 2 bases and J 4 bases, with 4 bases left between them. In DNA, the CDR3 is TGTGCCACCAGTGATTCGAGCTATGGCTACACCTTC. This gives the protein CATSDSSYGYTF.

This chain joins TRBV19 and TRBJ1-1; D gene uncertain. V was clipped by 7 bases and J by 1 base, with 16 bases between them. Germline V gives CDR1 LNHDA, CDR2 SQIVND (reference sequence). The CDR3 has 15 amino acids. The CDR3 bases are TGTGCCAGTATTAAGGACGGCTTTTCGAACACTGAAGCTTTCTTT. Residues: CASIKDGFSNTEAFF.

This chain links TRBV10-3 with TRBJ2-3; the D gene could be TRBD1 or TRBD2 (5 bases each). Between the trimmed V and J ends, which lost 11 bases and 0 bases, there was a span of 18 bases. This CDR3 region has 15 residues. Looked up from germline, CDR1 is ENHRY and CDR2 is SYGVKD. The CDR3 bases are TGTGCCTCCACTCAACAGGACTCTAGCACAGATACGCAGTATTTT. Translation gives CASTQQDSSTDTQYF.

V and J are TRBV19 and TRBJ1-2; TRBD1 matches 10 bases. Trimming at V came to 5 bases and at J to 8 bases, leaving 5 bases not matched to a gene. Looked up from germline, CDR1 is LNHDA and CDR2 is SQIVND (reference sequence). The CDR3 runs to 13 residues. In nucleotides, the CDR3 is TGTGCCAGTAGTTTGACAGGGGGCCAAGGCTACACCTTC. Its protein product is CASSLTGGQGYTF.

The DNA of the CDR3 is TGTGCCATCAGGGACAGGGAGAACACTGAAGCTTTCTTT. It translates to CAIRDRENTEAFF. The J gene is TRBJ1-1, the V gene TRBV10-3; 8 bases fit TRBD1. Germline V gene data show CDR1 as ENHRY and CDR2 as SYGVKD. The CDR3 extends over 13 amino acids. The V gene end was trimmed by 6 bases and the J gene end by 1 base; junction bases not matched to a gene: 1.

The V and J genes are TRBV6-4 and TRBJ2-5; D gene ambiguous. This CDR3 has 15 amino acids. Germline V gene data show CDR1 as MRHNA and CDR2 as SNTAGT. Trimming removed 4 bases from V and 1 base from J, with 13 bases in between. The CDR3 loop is CASSVSPSPQETQYF. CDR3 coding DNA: TGTGCCAGCAGTGTTAGCCCCTCGCCCCAAGAGACCCAGTACTTC.

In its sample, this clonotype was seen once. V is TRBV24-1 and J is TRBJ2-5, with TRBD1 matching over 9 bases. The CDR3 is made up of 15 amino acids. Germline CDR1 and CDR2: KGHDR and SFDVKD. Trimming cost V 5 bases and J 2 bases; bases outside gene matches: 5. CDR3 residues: CATSGGQGRQETQYF. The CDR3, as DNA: TGTGCCACCAGTGGGGGACAGGGTAGGCAAGAGACCCAGTACTTC.

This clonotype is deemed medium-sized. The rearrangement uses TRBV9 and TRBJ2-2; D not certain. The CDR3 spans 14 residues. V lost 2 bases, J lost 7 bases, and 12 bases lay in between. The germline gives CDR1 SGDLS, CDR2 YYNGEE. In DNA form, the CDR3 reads TGTGCCAGCAGCGTGGGCGCGCTGATCGGGGAGCTGTTTTTT. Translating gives CASSVGALIGELFF.